This TCR beta chain was sequenced for a study of cytomegalovirus exposure and HLA in healthy donors. The PCR was carried out with 60 Vbeta primers and 13 Jbeta primers. The assay was immunoSEQ multiplex PCR, and TCRdb's table has in-frame clones only and misses some. The profile shows about 160,000 clones, 81% of them singletons. V was pared by 11 bases and J by 9 bases, with 15 bases of the junction left unmatched. From germline, CDR1 is SNHLY and CDR2 FYNNEI. CDR3 length: 14 amino acids. Sequencing was done on a sample of PBMCs. The sequence was collected from a man between 45 and 60 years old in good health and CMV-seropositive. J is TRBJ2-1 and V is TRBV2; TRBD2 agrees at 8 bases. CDR3 loop: CASDGGGPGGEQFF. The DNA for the CDR3 is TGTGCCTCCGACGGGGGGGGGCCGGGGGGTGAGCAGTTCTTC.